The 17 T cell receptor beta chains in this list originate from one sample, sequenced in a study of post-analysis software for immune sequencing data. Broader study findings: About five TRBV segments occurring more often in patients than controls included TRBV5-6, TRBV5-1 and TRBV20-1.

These receptors have no identified antigens. Prepared TCR beta cDNA libraries contained unique molecular identifiers. TCRdb recomputed calls from the PCR reads with MiXCR, one row per CDR3 protein. The repertoire holds hundreds of thousands of distinct CDR3 sequences, about 32% seen once, with around 0.6% in the top ten. Sequences were obtained from blood. These receptors were taken from a girl under 18 with multiple sclerosis.

The CDR3 DNA follows: TGTGCCAGCAGTGACCCCCGGGGCCCCTCGGGAGATACGCAGTATTTT. Encoded protein: CASSDPRGPSGDTQYF. The chain links TRBV2 to TRBJ2-3; tentatively, D is TRBD1 or TRBD2 (5 bases each). The germline gives CDR1 SNHLY, CDR2 FYNNEI. V dropped 3 bases and J dropped 5 bases, with 18 bases sitting between them. CDR3 length: 16 residues.

This clonotype was observed many times. The genes are TRBV29-1 and TRBJ2-6; D gene unclear. Germline assignment: CDR1 SQVTM and CDR2 ANQGSEA. Between the trimmed V and J ends, which lost 4 bases and 0 bases, there was a span of 4 bases. The CDR3 totals 13 residues. CDR3 coding DNA: TGCAGCGTTGTGCCCTCTGGGGCCAACGTCCTGACTTTC. Protein: CSVVPSGANVLTF.

This clonotype has a handful of counts. The V call is TRBV11-2, the J call TRBJ2-5, with D perhaps given as TRBD1 or TRBD2 (6 bases each). V was cut by 0 bases and J by 7 bases, with 24 bases left in between. Looked up from germline, CDR1 is SGHAT and CDR2 is FQNNGV. The CDR3 contains 18 residues. CDR3 nucleotide sequence: TGTGCCAGCAGCTTAGACCCGTTGAGGACCAGGGGAGGTGGGACCCAGTACTTC. Protein product: CASSLDPLRTRGGGTQYF.

This clonotype appeared many times. This rearrangement joins TRBV5-6 to TRBJ2-3; D not resolved. V dropped 2 bases and J dropped 8 bases, with 9 bases sitting between them. Germline CDR1 reads SGHDT; CDR2 reads YYEEEE. CDR3 length: 12 residues. CDR3 residues: CASSFFSGTQYF. The DNA for the CDR3 is TGTGCCAGCAGCTTTTTCTCGGGTACGCAGTATTTT.

The V call is TRBV9, the J call TRBJ2-5, with a tentative D call TRBD2 (6 bases). The end of the DNA is better explained by TRBJ2-1, so the J call may be wrong. Looked up from germline, CDR1 is SGDLS and CDR2 is YYNGEE. The CDR3 totals 16 residues. CDR3 bases: TGTGCCAGCAGCGTAGGGGTTGGAGGGACGGGAGAGACCCAGTTCTTC. Amino acids: CASSVGVGGTGETQFF.

The chain links TRBV6-2 or TRBV6-3 to TRBJ1-1, with D hard to call. Germline V gene sequence: CDR1 MNHEY, CDR2 SVGEGT. V was clipped by 2 bases and J by 0 bases, with 4 bases between them. There are 13 residues in the CDR3. DNA of the CDR3: TGTGCCAGCAGTTACGACTTGAACACTGAAGCTTTCTTT. Protein product: CASSYDLNTEAFF.

A remark on this clonotype: A single base separates this from a much larger clone, so it may be a read error. This rearrangement joins TRBV5-1 to TRBJ2-5; perhaps D is TRBD1 or TRBD2 (6 bases each). Germline-derived CDR1 and CDR2 are SGHRS and YFSETQ. CDR3 size: 14 residues. V lost 3 bases and J 11 bases, leaving 20 bases between the germline ends. The CDR3 coding sequence is TGCGCCAGCAGCTGGGGGCGGGACGGCGGTGAGCAGTACTTC. It yields the protein CASSWGRDGGEQYF.

The V and J genes are TRBV12-3 or TRBV12-4 and TRBJ1-2; perhaps TRBD1 as D (6 bases). V was trimmed by 4 bases and J by 7 bases, leaving 16 bases between them. The CDR3 totals 14 residues. Written as DNA, the CDR3 is TGTGCCAGCAGTTCCTCAGGGGCTCGACTTGGCTACACCTTC. Its translation: CASSSSGARLGYTF.

There are a few counts of this clonotype. The rearrangement uses TRBV5-6 and TRBJ1-5; D is unresolved. Trimming took 4 bases from V and 6 from J, leaving 14 bases between them. Germline lookup yields CDR1 SGHDT and CDR2 YYEEEE. The CDR3 sequence is 14 residues long. In DNA form, the CDR3 reads TGTGCCAGCAGCGGGAGAGGAGGCCGTCAGCCCCAGCATTTT. Translating gives CASSGRGGRQPQHF.

Turning to this clonotype: At one end, the junction sequence differs from germline, possibly due to a read error. This chain links TRBV7-2 with TRBJ2-7; 15 positions match TRBD2. CDR3 length equals 13 residues. In germline, CDR1 is SGHTA, CDR2 FQGNSA. The CDR3 nucleotides read TGTGCCGGCAGCCAGGGACTAGCGGGAGGAGAGTACTTC. It translates to CAGSQGLAGGEYF.

This chain uses TRBV10-3 with TRBJ1-1; D perhaps matches TRBD1 (5 bases). The ends were cut back, 6 bases at V and 1 base at J, with 12 bases in the middle. This CDR3 is built from 14 residues. The V gene's germline CDR1 is ENHRY and CDR2 SYGVKD. In nucleotides, the CDR3 is TGTGCCATCAGATCTGACAGCCCGAACACTGAAGCTTTCTTT. Its translation is CAIRSDSPNTEAFF.

J is TRBJ2-1 and V is TRBV29-1, with TRBD2 matching 16 bases. Per germline, CDR1 SQVTM and CDR2 ANQGSEA. The ends lost 4 bases at V and 1 base at J; junction bases unmatched: 7. The CDR3 is 18 amino acids. CDR3 sequence reads: CSVGGGTSGGASYNEQFF. As DNA, the CDR3 is TGCAGCGTTGGTGGTGGGACTAGCGGGGGGGCATCCTACAATGAGCAGTTCTTC.

This clonotype was seen only a few times. V usage is TRBV20-1 and J usage is TRBJ2-1; 9 positions agree with TRBD2. The V gene end was trimmed by 7 bases and the J gene end by 6 bases; junction bases not matched to a gene: 16. Looked up from germline, CDR1 is DFQATT and CDR2 is SNEGSKA (reference sequence). The CDR3 is made up of 16 amino acids. The CDR3 region has the DNA TGCAGTGTTCGCACCCGTGCCCAGCGGGGGGCCAATGAGCAGTTCTTC. It encodes CSVRTRAQRGANEQFF.

This clonotype was detected only once. The V and J genes are TRBV28 and TRBJ2-5; TRBD1 might be the D (6 bases). The end of the DNA is better explained by TRBJ2-7, so the J call may be wrong. The CDR3 contains 14 residues. Germline values: CDR1 MDHEN, CDR2 SYDVKM. CDR3 nucleotide sequence: TGTGCCAGCAGTTTAGTGACAGGCGACTACGAGCAGTACTTC. Its protein product is CASSLVTGDYEQYF.

This clonotype was seen only a few times. The V and J genes are TRBV20-1 and TRBJ2-7, with D perhaps assigned TRBD1 or TRBD2 (5 bases each). The CDR3 consists of 14 residues. V dropped 5 bases and J dropped 2 bases, with 16 bases sitting between them. In germline, CDR1 is DFQATT, CDR2 SNEGSKA (reference sequence). Here the CDR3 DNA reads TGCAGTGCTGGGACGGGCATGGTTACCTACGAGCAGTACTTC. Amino acid sequence: CSAGTGMVTYEQYF.

With regard to this clonotype: Its ends do not fully match the called genes, so a read error is possible. This sequence joins TRBV6-5 and TRBJ1-1; a weak D match, TRBD1 (5 bases). This CDR3 is built from 15 residues. Germline V CDR1 and CDR2: MNHEY, SVGAGI. The CDR3 sequence: CASSYSGAVNTEAFF. CDR3 nucleotides: TGTGCCAGCAGTTACTCTGGGGCGGTGAACACTGAGGCTTTCTTT.

This clonotype was counted only a few times. V is TRBV12-5 and J is TRBJ2-3; 7 nucleotides agree with TRBD1. Germline V gene sequence: CDR1 LGHNT, CDR2 FRNRAP. The CDR3 totals 17 residues. The V gene end was trimmed by 5 bases and the J gene end by 3 bases; junction bases not matched to a gene: 14. The CDR3 spells CASGNGDVGTVTDTQYF. CDR3 DNA: TGTGCTAGTGGTAACGGAGACGTCGGGACAGTAACAGATACGCAGTATTTT.